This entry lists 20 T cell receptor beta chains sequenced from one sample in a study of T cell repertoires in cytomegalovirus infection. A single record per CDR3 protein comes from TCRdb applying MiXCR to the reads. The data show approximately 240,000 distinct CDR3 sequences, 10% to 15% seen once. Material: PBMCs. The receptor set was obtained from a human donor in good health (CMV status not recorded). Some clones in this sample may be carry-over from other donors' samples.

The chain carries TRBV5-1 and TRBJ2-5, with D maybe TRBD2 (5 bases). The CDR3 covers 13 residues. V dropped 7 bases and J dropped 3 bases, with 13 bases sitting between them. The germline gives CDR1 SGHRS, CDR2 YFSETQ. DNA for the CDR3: TGCGCCAGCCGCAAGGGAGTAGAAGAGACCCAGTACTTC. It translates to CASRKGVEETQYF.

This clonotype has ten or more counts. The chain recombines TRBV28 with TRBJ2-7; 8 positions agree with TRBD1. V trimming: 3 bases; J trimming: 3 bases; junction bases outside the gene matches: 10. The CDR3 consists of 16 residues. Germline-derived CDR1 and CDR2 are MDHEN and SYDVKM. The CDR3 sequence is CASSFRPDRGGYEQYF. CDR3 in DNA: TGTGCCAGCAGTTTCCGACCTGACAGGGGAGGCTACGAGCAGTACTTC. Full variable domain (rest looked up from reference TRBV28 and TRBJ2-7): DVKVTQSSRYLVKRTGEKVFLECVQDMDHENMFWYRQDPGLGLRLIYFSYDVKMKEKGDIPEGYSVSREKKERFSLILESASTNQTSMYLCASSFRPDRGGYEQYFGPGTRLTVT.

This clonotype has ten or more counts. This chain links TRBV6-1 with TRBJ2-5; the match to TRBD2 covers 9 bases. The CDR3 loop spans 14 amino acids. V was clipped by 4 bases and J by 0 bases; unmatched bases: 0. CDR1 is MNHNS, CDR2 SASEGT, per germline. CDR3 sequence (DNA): TGTGCCAGCAGTGTAGCGGGGGACCAAGAGACCCAGTACTTC. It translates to CASSVAGDQETQYF.

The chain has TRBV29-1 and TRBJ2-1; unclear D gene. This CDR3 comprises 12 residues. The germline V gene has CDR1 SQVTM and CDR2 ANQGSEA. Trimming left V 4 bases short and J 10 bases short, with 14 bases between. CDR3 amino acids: CSVAPAGSEQFF. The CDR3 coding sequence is TGCAGCGTTGCCCCGGCCGGTTCCGAGCAGTTCTTC.

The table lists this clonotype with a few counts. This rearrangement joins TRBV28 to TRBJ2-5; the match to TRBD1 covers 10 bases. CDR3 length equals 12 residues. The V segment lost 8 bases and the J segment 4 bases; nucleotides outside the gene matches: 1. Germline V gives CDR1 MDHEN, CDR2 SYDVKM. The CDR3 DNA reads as TGTGCCAGCCGGACAGGGGGAGAGACCCAGTACTTC. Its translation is CASRTGGETQYF. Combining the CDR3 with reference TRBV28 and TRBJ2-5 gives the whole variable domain DVKVTQSSRYLVKRTGEKVFLECVQDMDHENMFWYRQDPGLGLRLIYFSYDVKMKEKGDIPEGYSVSREKKERFSLILESASTNQTSMYLCASRTGGETQYFGPGTRLLVL.

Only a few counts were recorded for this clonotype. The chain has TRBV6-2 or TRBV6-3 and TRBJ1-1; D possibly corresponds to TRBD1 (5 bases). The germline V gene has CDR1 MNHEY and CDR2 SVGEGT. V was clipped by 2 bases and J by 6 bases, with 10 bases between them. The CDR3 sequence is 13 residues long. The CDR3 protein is CASSYDSRAEAFF. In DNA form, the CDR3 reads TGTGCCAGCAGTTACGATTCCAGGGCTGAAGCTTTCTTT.

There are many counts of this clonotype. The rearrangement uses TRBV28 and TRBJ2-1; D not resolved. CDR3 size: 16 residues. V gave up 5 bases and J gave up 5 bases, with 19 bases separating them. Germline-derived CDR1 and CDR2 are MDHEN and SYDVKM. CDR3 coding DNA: TGTGCCAGCAGTCCCTCATTGGCCCGAGGCAACAATGAGCAGTTCTTC. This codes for CASSPSLARGNNEQFF.

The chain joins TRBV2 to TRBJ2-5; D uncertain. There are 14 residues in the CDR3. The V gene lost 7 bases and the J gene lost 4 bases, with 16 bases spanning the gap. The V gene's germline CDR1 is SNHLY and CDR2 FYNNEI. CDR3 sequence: CASTLPALGETQYF. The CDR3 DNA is TGTGCCAGCACTCTGCCGGCCCTGGGAGAGACCCAGTACTTC.

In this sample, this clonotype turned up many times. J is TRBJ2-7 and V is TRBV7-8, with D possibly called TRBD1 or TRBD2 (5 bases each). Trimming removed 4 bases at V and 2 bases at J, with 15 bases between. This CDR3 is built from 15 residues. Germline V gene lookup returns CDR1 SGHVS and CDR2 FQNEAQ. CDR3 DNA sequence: TGTGCCAGCAGCTCCTCCGGGACCGTAACCTACGAGCAGTACTTC. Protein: CASSSSGTVTYEQYF. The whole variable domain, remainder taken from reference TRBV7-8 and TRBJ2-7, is GAGVSQSPRYKVAKRGQDVALRCDPISGHVSLFWYQQALGQGPEFLTYFQNEAQLDKSGLPSDRFFAERPEGSVSTLKIQRTQQEDSAVYLCASSSSGTVTYEQYFGPGTRLTVT.

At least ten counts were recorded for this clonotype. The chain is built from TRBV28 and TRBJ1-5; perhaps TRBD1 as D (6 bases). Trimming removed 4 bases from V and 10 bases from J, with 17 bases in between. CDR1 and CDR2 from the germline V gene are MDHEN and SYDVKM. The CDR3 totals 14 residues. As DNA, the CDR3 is TGTGCCAGCAGTTCGACAGGTTTCAAAGGCCCCCAGCATTTT. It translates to CASSSTGFKGPQHF. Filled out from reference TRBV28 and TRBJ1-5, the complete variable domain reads DVKVTQSSRYLVKRTGEKVFLECVQDMDHENMFWYRQDPGLGLRLIYFSYDVKMKEKGDIPEGYSVSREKKERFSLILESASTNQTSMYLCASSSTGFKGPQHFGDGTRLSIL.

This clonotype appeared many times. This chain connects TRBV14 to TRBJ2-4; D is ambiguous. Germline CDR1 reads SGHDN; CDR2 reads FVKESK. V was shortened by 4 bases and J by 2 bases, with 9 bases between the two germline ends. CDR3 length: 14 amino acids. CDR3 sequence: CASSRGIPKNIQYF. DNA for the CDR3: TGTGCCAGCAGCCGAGGTATCCCCAAAAACATTCAGTACTTC.

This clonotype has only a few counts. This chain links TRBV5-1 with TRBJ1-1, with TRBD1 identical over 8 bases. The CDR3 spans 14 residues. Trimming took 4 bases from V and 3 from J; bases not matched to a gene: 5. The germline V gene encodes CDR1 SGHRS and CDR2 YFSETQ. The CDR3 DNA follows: TGCGCCAGCAGCATGGACAGGGTGGACACTGAAGCTTTCTTT. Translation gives CASSMDRVDTEAFF.

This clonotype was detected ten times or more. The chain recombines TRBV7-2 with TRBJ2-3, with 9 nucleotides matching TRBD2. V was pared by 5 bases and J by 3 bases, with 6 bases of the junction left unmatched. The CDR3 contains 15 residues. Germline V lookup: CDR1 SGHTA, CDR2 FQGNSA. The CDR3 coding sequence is TGTGCCAGCAGCCCCCGGACTAGCGAAACAGATACGCAGTATTTT. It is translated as CASSPRTSETDTQYF.

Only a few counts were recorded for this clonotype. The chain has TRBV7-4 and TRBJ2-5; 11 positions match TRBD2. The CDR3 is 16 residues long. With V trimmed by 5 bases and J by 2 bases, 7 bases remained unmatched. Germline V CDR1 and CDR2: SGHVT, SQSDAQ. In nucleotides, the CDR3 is TGTGCCAGCAGCCGTACTAGCGGGGGCCTTCAAGAGACCCAGTACTTC. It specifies CASSRTSGGLQETQYF.

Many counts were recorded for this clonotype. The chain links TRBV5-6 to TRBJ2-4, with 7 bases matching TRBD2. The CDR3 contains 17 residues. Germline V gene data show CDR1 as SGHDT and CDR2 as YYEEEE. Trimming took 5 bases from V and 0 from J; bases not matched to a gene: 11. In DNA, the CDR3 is TGTGCCAGCAGAATCCGGCGTAGCGGGCTAGCCAAAAACATTCAGTACTTC. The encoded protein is CASRIRRSGLAKNIQYF.

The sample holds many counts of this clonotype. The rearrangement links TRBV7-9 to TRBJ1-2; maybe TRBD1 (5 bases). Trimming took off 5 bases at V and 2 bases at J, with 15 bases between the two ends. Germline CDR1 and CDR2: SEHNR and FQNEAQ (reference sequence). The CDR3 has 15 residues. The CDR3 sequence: CASSPLQGRNYGYTF. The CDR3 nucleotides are TGTGCCAGCAGCCCACTCCAGGGAAGAAACTATGGCTACACCTTC.

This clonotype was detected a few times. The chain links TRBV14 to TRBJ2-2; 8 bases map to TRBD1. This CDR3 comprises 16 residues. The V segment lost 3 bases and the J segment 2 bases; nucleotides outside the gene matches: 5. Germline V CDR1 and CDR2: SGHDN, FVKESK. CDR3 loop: CASSQHRGVNTGELFF. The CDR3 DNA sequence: TGTGCCAGCAGCCAGCACAGGGGGGTTAACACCGGGGAGCTGTTTTTT.

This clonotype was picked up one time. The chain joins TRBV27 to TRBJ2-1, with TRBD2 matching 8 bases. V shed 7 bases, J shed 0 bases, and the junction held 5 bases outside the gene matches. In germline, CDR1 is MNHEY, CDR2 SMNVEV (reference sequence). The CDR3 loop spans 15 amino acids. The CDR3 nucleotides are TGTGCCAGCACCGATAGCGGGGCCTCCTACAATGAGCAGTTCTTC. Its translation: CASTDSGASYNEQFF.

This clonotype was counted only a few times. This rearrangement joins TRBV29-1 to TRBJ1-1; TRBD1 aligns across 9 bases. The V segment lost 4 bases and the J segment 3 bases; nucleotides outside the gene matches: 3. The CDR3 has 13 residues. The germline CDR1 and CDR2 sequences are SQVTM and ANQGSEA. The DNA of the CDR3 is TGCAGCGTTGTTGACAGGGGGGACACTGAAGCTTTCTTT. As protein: CSVVDRGDTEAFF.

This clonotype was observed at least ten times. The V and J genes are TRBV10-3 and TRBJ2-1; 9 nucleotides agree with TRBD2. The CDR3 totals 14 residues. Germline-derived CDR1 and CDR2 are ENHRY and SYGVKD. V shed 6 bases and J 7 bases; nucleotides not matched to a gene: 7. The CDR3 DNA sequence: TGTGCCATCAGGAGTGGGACTAGCCGGAATGAGCAGTTCTTC. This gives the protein CAIRSGTSRNEQFF.